These 26 T cell receptor beta chains were all obtained from the same sample, sequenced in a study of technical replicates of blood from a few donors. Produced via immunoSEQ multiplex PCR; TCRdb's table is partial and in-frame only. The sample records about 58,000 clones, around 91% being singletons. Sequenced sample: PBMCs. Receptors originate from a human donor in good health. Some clones in this sample may be carry-over from other donors' samples.

The chain is built from TRBV4-1 and TRBJ2-2; TRBD2 aligns across 13 bases. CDR1 is MGHRA, CDR2 YSYEKL, per germline. The J segment lost 5 bases and the V segment lost 4 bases, leaving 10 bases of the junction unmatched. The length of the CDR3 is 18 residues. This CDR3 reads CASSLKIGLAGVTGELFF. CDR3 sequence (DNA): TGCGCCAGCAGCCTAAAAATTGGACTAGCGGGGGTTACCGGGGAGCTGTTTTTT.

The J gene is TRBJ1-1, the V gene TRBV18; unclear D gene. The CDR3 consists of 13 residues. Germline V CDR1 and CDR2: KGHSH, LQKENI. V gave up 0 bases and J gave up 5 bases, with 7 bases separating them. This chain's CDR3 is CASSPPGGTEAFF. CDR3 DNA sequence: TGTGCCAGCTCACCACCTGGCGGAACTGAAGCTTTCTTT.

This chain links TRBV18 with TRBJ1-2; unclear D gene. The V gene lost 8 bases and the J gene lost 0 bases, with 16 bases spanning the gap. Germline loops: CDR1 KGHSH, CDR2 LQKENI. The CDR3 totals 15 residues. This chain's CDR3 is CASRLSREANYGYTF. In nucleotides, the CDR3 is TGTGCCAGCCGCCTTTCGAGGGAGGCTAACTATGGCTACACCTTC.

The chain carries TRBV2 and TRBJ2-2; possible D gene TRBD1, 6 bases. The length of the CDR3 is 15 residues. Trimming pared 4 bases from V and 6 bases from J, leaving 15 bases between. Germline V gives CDR1 SNHLY, CDR2 FYNNEI. CDR3 region: CASSVLGALPGELFF. In DNA, the CDR3 is TGTGCCAGCAGTGTTCTGGGGGCGCTCCCCGGGGAGCTGTTTTTT.

The chain combines TRBV13 with TRBJ1-2; D is uncertain. CDR1 and CDR2 from the germline V gene are PRHDT and FYEKMQ (reference sequence). V was shortened by 0 bases and J by 0 bases, with 8 bases between the two germline ends. This CDR3 has 15 amino acids. CDR3 loop: CASSLGQKTNYGYTF. In DNA, the CDR3 is TGTGCCAGCAGCTTAGGCCAGAAAACTAACTATGGCTACACCTTC. Combining the CDR3 with reference TRBV13 and TRBJ1-2 gives the whole variable domain AAGVIQSPRHLIKEKRETATLKCYPIPRHDTVYWYQQGPGQDPQFLISFYEKMQSDKGSIPDRFSAQQFSDYHSELNMSSLELGDSALYFCASSLGQKTNYGYTFGSGTRLTVV.

The rearrangement joins TRBV9 to TRBJ2-2, with 9 bases fitting TRBD2. CDR3 length: 16 amino acids. After removal of 1 base from V and 3 bases from J, the junction contained 4 bases not matched to a gene. Per the germline V gene, CDR1 is SGDLS and CDR2 is YYNGEE. The CDR3 here is CASSVRAGGDTGELFF. DNA of the CDR3: TGTGCCAGCAGCGTAAGGGCGGGAGGGGACACCGGGGAGCTGTTTTTT.

This chain links TRBV11-2 with TRBJ2-3, with TRBD1 matching over 8 bases. Looked up from germline, CDR1 is SGHAT and CDR2 is FQNNGV. The CDR3 extends over 15 amino acids. V lost 5 bases to trimming and J lost 5 bases; unmatched junction nucleotides: 9. CDR3 region: CASSPSQGAQDTQYF. For the CDR3, the DNA is TGTGCCAGCAGCCCTAGTCAGGGGGCGCAAGATACGCAGTATTTT.

The CDR3 DNA sequence: TGCGCCAGCAGTGCGGGGAGCAATCAGCCCCAGCATTTT. It is translated as CASSAGSNQPQHF. This chain joins TRBV10-2 and TRBJ1-5; no firm D call. The CDR3 totals 13 residues. Germline V CDR1 and CDR2: WSHSY, SAAADI. With 4 bases removed from V and 1 base from J, the gap between germline ends came to 5 bases.

In DNA form, the CDR3 reads TGTGCCAGCTCGCGGACAGGGATTTACAATGAGCAGTTCTTC. Protein: CASSRTGIYNEQFF. The chain carries TRBV6-5 and TRBJ2-1; 8 bases fit TRBD1. This CDR3 is built from 14 residues. The ends lost 8 bases at V and 4 bases at J; junction bases unmatched: 7. Germline CDR1 and CDR2: MNHEY and SVGAGI.

V and J are TRBV5-3 and TRBJ2-2; 7 bases fit TRBD1. TRBV5-3 is placed among ORFs of uncertain function. J was trimmed by 1 base and V by 3 bases; bases with no gene match: 3. The CDR3 loop spans 15 amino acids. CDR3 region: CARSWGQRNTGELFF. In DNA, the CDR3 is TGTGCCAGAAGCTGGGGACAGCGGAACACCGGGGAGCTGTTTTTT.

The chain is built from TRBV4-3 and TRBJ2-1; TRBD1 is a possible D gene (6 bases). Trimming left V 0 bases short and J 2 bases short, with 14 bases between. CDR1 is LGHNA, CDR2 YSLEER, per germline. This CDR3 spans 17 amino acids. This chain's CDR3 is CASSQDRWGRPYNEQFF. The CDR3 DNA sequence: TGCGCCAGCAGCCAAGATCGATGGGGGCGCCCCTACAATGAGCAGTTCTTC.

A single count supports this clone. V gene TRBV7-6 combines with J gene TRBJ2-3; D is perhaps TRBD2 (6 bases). The CDR3 sequence is 13 residues long. V was pared by 2 bases and J by 4 bases, with 7 bases between. Germline lookup yields CDR1 SGHVS and CDR2 FNYEAQ. CDR3 DNA sequence: TGTGCCAGCAGCTTATGGGGGGCAGATACGCAGTATTTT. It specifies CASSLWGADTQYF. The variable domain in full, with the rest retrieved from reference TRBV7-6 and TRBJ2-3, is GAGVSQSPRYKVTKRGQDVALRCDPISGHVSLYWYRQALGQGPEFLTYFNYEAQQDKSGLPNDRFSAERPEGSISTLTIQRTEQRDSAMYRCASSLWGADTQYFGPGTRLTVL.

This clone is a singleton in its sample. The chain is built from TRBV20-1 and TRBJ2-4; a possible D gene is TRBD2 (5 bases). The CDR3 consists of 10 residues. Germline V lookup: CDR1 DFQATT, CDR2 SNEGSKA (reference sequence). V lost 4 bases and J 10 bases, leaving 8 bases between the germline ends. CDR3 loop: CSAKTTIQYF. DNA of the CDR3: TGCAGTGCTAAGACTACAATTCAGTACTTC.

The chain has TRBV7-2 and TRBJ2-5, with D possibly being TRBD1 (6 bases). The CDR3 runs to 14 residues. V lost 5 bases to trimming and J lost 4 bases, with 14 bases between them. Germline-derived CDR1 and CDR2 are SGHTA and FQGNSA. CDR3 region: CASSHTGWGETQYF. The DNA for the CDR3 is TGTGCCAGCAGCCATACAGGGTGGGGAGAGACCCAGTACTTC.

This clone occurred once. The chain is built from TRBV7-9 and TRBJ2-3, with D possibly matching TRBD1 (5 bases). The CDR3 is made up of 15 amino acids. Per the germline V gene, CDR1 is SEHNR and CDR2 is FQNEAQ (reference sequence). Trimming stripped 4 bases from V and 1 base from J, with 12 bases between. Written as DNA, the CDR3 is TGTGCCAGCAGCTCACCCCAACAGGGCACAGATACGCAGTATTTT. It translates to CASSSPQQGTDTQYF.

The chain is built from TRBV4-2 and TRBJ1-3; D remains unclear. V dropped 1 base and J dropped 2 bases, with 9 bases sitting between them. This CDR3 contains 15 residues. Looked up from germline, CDR1 is LGHNA and CDR2 is YNFKEQ. CDR3 nucleotides: TGTGCCAGCAGCCAAGTCCGGGAACCTGGAAACACCATATATTTT. As protein: CASSQVREPGNTIYF.

The chain recombines TRBV7-9 with TRBJ1-1; D possibly corresponds to TRBD1 (5 bases). Germline-derived CDR1 and CDR2 are SEHNR and FQNEAQ (reference sequence). V was pared by 5 bases and J by 5 bases, with 18 bases between. The CDR3 loop spans 15 amino acids. CDR3 protein: CASSPWGLRTTEAFF. Written as DNA, the CDR3 is TGTGCCAGCAGCCCGTGGGGCTTAAGGACGACTGAAGCTTTCTTT.

This rearrangement joins TRBV29-1 to TRBJ1-2; D uncertain. The CDR3 contains 11 residues. Germline assignment: CDR1 SQVTM and CDR2 ANQGSEA. Trimming pared 3 bases from V and 6 bases from J, leaving 8 bases between. The CDR3 nucleotides are TGCAGCGTTGAGCGAGAAAATGGCTACACCTTC. It encodes CSVERENGYTF.

The rearrangement links TRBV6-1 to TRBJ2-7, with TRBD1 as a possible D gene (6 bases). The CDR3 consists of 16 residues. V lost 2 bases to trimming and J lost 7 bases, with 21 bases between them. CDR1 is MNHNS and CDR2 is SASEGT in the germline V gene. The CDR3 sequence is CASSENGRGLLREQYF. DNA of the CDR3: TGTGCCAGCAGTGAAAACGGCAGGGGTTTGCTGAGGGAGCAGTACTTC.

J is TRBJ2-7 and V is TRBV7-2; D is ambiguous. V dropped 4 bases and J dropped 2 bases, with 9 bases sitting between them. The V gene's germline CDR1 is SGHTA and CDR2 FQGNSA. This CDR3 contains 13 residues. The CDR3 sequence is CASSSRGAYEQYF. CDR3 coding DNA: TGTGCCAGCAGCTCACGTGGAGCCTACGAGCAGTACTTC.

The J gene is TRBJ2-1, the V gene TRBV4-2, with 9 bases lining up with TRBD2. V dropped 1 base and J dropped 1; count of bases not matched to a gene: 5. Germline-derived CDR1 and CDR2 are LGHNA and YNFKEQ. The CDR3 consists of 17 residues. CDR3 in DNA: TGTGCCAGCAGCCAAGTGCTGAGCGGGGGGTCCTACAATGAGCAGTTCTTC. It yields the protein CASSQVLSGGSYNEQFF.

This sequence joins TRBV4-2 and TRBJ2-7; the match to TRBD2 covers 9 bases. The germline V gene has CDR1 LGHNA and CDR2 YNFKEQ. The ends lost 0 bases at V and 4 bases at J; junction bases unmatched: 7. There are 16 residues in the CDR3. DNA of the CDR3: TGTGCCAGCAGCCAAGATACATGGCGGGAGGGGTACGAGCAGTACTTC. Encoded protein: CASSQDTWREGYEQYF.

A single count supports this clone. This chain connects TRBV7-9 to TRBJ1-2, with D unclear. V lost 3 bases, J lost 2 bases, and 4 bases lay in between. The CDR3 runs to 12 residues. Germline CDR1 is SEHNR and CDR2 is FQNEAQ (reference sequence). CDR3 region: CASSFLNYGYTF. The CDR3 coding sequence is TGTGCCAGCAGCTTCCTCAACTATGGCTACACCTTC.

The chain couples TRBV7-9 to TRBJ1-2; D is ambiguous. The CDR3 loop spans 14 amino acids. The germline V gene encodes CDR1 SEHNR and CDR2 FQNEAQ (reference sequence). V was pared by 1 base and J by 2 bases, with 8 bases between. The CDR3 nucleotides read TGTGCCAGCAGCTTAGAGCACGAAAACTATGGCTACACCTTC. As protein: CASSLEHENYGYTF. Drawing the rest from reference TRBV7-9 and TRBJ1-2, the complete variable domain is DTGVSQNPRHKITKRGQNVTFRCDPISEHNRLYWYRQTLGQGPEFLTYFQNEAQLEKSRLLSDRFSAERPKGSFSTLEIQRTEQGDSAMYLCASSLEHENYGYTFGSGTRLTVV.

V is TRBV30 and J is TRBJ1-5; D gene uncertain. Germline CDR1 reads GTSNPN; CDR2 reads SVGIG (reference sequence). V was clipped by 1 base and J by 3 bases, with 10 bases between them. The CDR3 totals 14 residues. The CDR3 region is CAWSGAGNNQPQHF. DNA for the CDR3: TGTGCCTGGAGTGGGGCCGGTAACAATCAGCCCCAGCATTTT.

Comment on this clone: In the same sample, other DNA sequences code for this CDR3. This sequence joins TRBV9 and TRBJ2-3; D gene unclear. The germline CDR1 and CDR2 sequences are SGDLS and YYNGEE. The CDR3 sequence is 14 residues long. Trimming removed 3 bases at V and 1 base at J, with 9 bases between. This chain's CDR3 is CASSAVGGTDTQYF. The DNA of the CDR3 is TGTGCCAGCAGCGCCGTGGGCGGCACAGATACGCAGTATTTT.